These 11 T cell receptor beta chains share one sample of origin, sequenced in a study of T cell responses to AZD1222 COVID-19 vaccine. The method was immunoSEQ multiplex PCR; TCRdb's version includes in-frame clones alone and lacks a portion of them. The sample shows 100,000 or so clones, 88% of them seen only once. The material was peripheral blood, obtained on day 0 of AZD1222 vaccination. The receptor source for this set is an adult in good health.

This chain joins TRBV7-9 and TRBJ1-4; the D gene is possibly TRBD1 (5 bases). The CDR3 totals 14 residues. Trimming pared 5 bases from V and 8 bases from J, leaving 15 bases between. Germline assignment: CDR1 SEHNR and CDR2 FQNEAQ (reference sequence). DNA of the CDR3: TGTGCCAGCAGCCTGGGGCAAATCGGAGAAAAACTGTTTTTT. Encoded protein: CASSLGQIGEKLFF.

The chain employs TRBV6-6 and TRBJ2-5, with D maybe TRBD1 (6 bases). Trimming shortened V by 2 bases and J by 5 bases, and 15 bases separated the two germline ends. The CDR3 runs 15 residues. From germline, CDR1 is MNHNY and CDR2 SVGAGI (reference sequence). CDR3 loop: CASSYPLQGGETQYF. CDR3 coding DNA: TGTGCCAGCAGTTACCCACTACAGGGCGGGGAGACCCAGTACTTC.

The count of this clone is one. This rearrangement joins TRBV30 to TRBJ2-7, with 8 bases aligning to TRBD2. The germline V gene has CDR1 GTSNPN and CDR2 SVGIG (reference sequence). V gave up 0 bases and J gave up 4 bases; unmatched junction bases: 2. This CDR3 contains 13 residues. This chain's CDR3 is CAWSVAGAYEQYF. In nucleotides, the CDR3 is TGTGCCTGGAGTGTAGCGGGAGCTTACGAGCAGTACTTC.

This clone was seen once. J is TRBJ2-7 and V is TRBV7-2; possibly TRBD2 for D (5 bases). Trimming pared 5 bases from V and 3 bases from J, leaving 14 bases between. The CDR3 is made up of 14 amino acids. Looked up from germline, CDR1 is SGHTA and CDR2 is FQGNSA. DNA for the CDR3: TGTGCCAGCAGCCTAAGGACTGCAATCTACGAGCAGTACTTC. Protein product: CASSLRTAIYEQYF.

This rearrangement joins TRBV14 to TRBJ2-7, with TRBD1 matching over 11 bases. The trim removed 1 base at V and 4 bases at J, leaving 3 bases unmatched. Germline CDR1 is SGHDN and CDR2 is FVKESK. This CDR3 is built from 15 residues. CDR3 in DNA: TGTGCCAGCAGCCAAGGTGGACAGGGGGCTTACGAGCAGTACTTC. Its translation is CASSQGGQGAYEQYF.

The chain links TRBV19 to TRBJ2-1, with unresolved D. CDR3 length equals 15 residues. Trimming took 1 base from V and 0 from J, leaving 7 bases between them. The V gene's germline CDR1 is LNHDA and CDR2 SQIVND (reference sequence). The CDR3 bases are TGTGCCAGTAGTATAGCCACGAGCTCCTACAATGAGCAGTTCTTC. Its translation: CASSIATSSYNEQFF.

The chain uses TRBV5-1 and TRBJ2-1; 9 nucleotides match TRBD2. CDR3 size: 15 residues. V was pared by 3 bases and J by 2 bases, with 3 bases of the junction left unmatched. The germline V gene has CDR1 SGHRS and CDR2 YFSETQ. This CDR3 is CASSSLAGAYNEQFF. In DNA form, the CDR3 reads TGCGCCAGCAGCTCTTTAGCGGGAGCCTACAATGAGCAGTTCTTC.

The chain employs TRBV5-1 and TRBJ2-2; D tentatively reads TRBD1 or TRBD2 (6 bases each). CDR3 length: 17 residues. From germline, CDR1 is SGHRS and CDR2 YFSETQ. V shed 0 bases and J shed 4 bases, with 16 bases lying between them. DNA of the CDR3: TGCGCCAGCAGCTTGGCTCCTGGGGGGCCAAGCACCGGGGAGCTGTTTTTT. Its protein is CASSLAPGGPSTGELFF. Full variable domain (rest looked up from reference TRBV5-1 and TRBJ2-2): KAGVTQTPRYLIKTRGQQVTLSCSPISGHRSVSWYQQTPGQGLQFLFEYFSETQRNKGNFPGRFSGRQFSNSRSEMNVSTLELGDSALYLCASSLAPGGPSTGELFFGEGSRLTVL.

The CDR3 DNA sequence: TGTGCCAGCAGCTCGGGACTGGGGGGTGAGCAGTTCTTC. Its translation: CASSSGLGGEQFF. The chain combines TRBV7-3 with TRBJ2-1; D is perhaps TRBD2 (6 bases). The length of the CDR3 is 13 residues. In germline, CDR1 is SGHTA, CDR2 FQGTGA. The V and J ends lost 4 bases and 9 bases respectively, with 13 bases between them.

This rearrangement joins TRBV24-1 to TRBJ1-2; no firm D call. The CDR3 sequence is 14 residues long. Trimming took 4 bases from V and 1 from J, leaving 9 bases between them. CDR1 is KGHDR and CDR2 is SFDVKD in the germline V gene. DNA of the CDR3: TGTGCCACCAGTGACCCCCCTTTTAACTATGGCTACACCTTC. It codes for CATSDPPFNYGYTF.

This clone turned up a few times. J is TRBJ1-1 and V is TRBV19; no clear D gene. Germline V gives CDR1 LNHDA, CDR2 SQIVND (reference sequence). Deletions cut 4 bases from V and 5 bases from J, with 14 bases between. The CDR3 covers 14 residues. Here the CDR3 DNA reads TGTGCCAGTAGTACCCGGACGGGCCGGACTGAAGCTTTCTTT. It encodes CASSTRTGRTEAFF.